The 31 T cell receptor beta chains presented below share a single source sample, sequenced in a study of cytomegalovirus exposure and HLA in healthy donors. TCRdb's copy holds only in-frame clones and misses some; the assay was immunoSEQ multiplex PCR. The data show some 240,000 clones, approximately 86% seen once. The sample comprised PBMCs. The receptors shown here come from a woman in her 30s in good health and CMV-seropositive.

The chain is built from TRBV7-8 and TRBJ2-5; 9 positions agree with TRBD2. Trimming removed 4 bases from V and 4 bases from J; junction bases left unmatched: 13. CDR1 is SGHVS, CDR2 FQNEAQ, per germline. The CDR3 covers 17 residues. CDR3 residues: CASSSRGGREGSETQYF. As DNA, the CDR3 is TGTGCCAGCAGCTCCCGAGGGGGGCGGGAGGGCTCAGAGACCCAGTACTTC.

This clone appeared once. The V call is TRBV7-9, the J call TRBJ2-1; weak D call: TRBD1 (6 bases). Germline CDR1 reads SEHNR; CDR2 reads FQNEAQ (reference sequence). This CDR3 is built from 16 residues. The ends were cut back, 3 bases at V and 7 bases at J, with 19 bases in the middle. The CDR3 coding sequence is TGTGCCAGCAGCTTTCCTACAGGGACGAATCTGAATGAGCAGTTCTTC. Translation: CASSFPTGTNLNEQFF.

The chain combines TRBV5-4 with TRBJ1-3, with a possible D match to TRBD1 (5 bases). The CDR3 runs 14 residues. Trimming took 4 bases from V and 0 from J, leaving 8 bases between them. The germline CDR1 and CDR2 sequences are SGHNT and YYREEE (reference sequence). CDR3 DNA sequence: TGTGCCAGCAGCGCGACAGACTCTGGAAACACCATATATTTT. Residues: CASSATDSGNTIYF. The full variable domain, completed using reference TRBV5-4 and TRBJ1-3, is ETGVTQSPTHLIKTRGQQVTLRCSSQSGHNTVSWYQQALGQGPQFIFQYYREEENGRGNFPPRFSGLQFPNYSSELNVNALELDDSALYLCASSATDSGNTIYFGEGSWLTVV.

V gene TRBV28 combines with J gene TRBJ1-1; a weak D match, TRBD1 (6 bases). The length of the CDR3 is 16 residues. Trimming left V 9 bases short and J 0 bases short, with 20 bases between. The germline V gene encodes CDR1 MDHEN and CDR2 SYDVKM. CDR3 DNA: TGTGCCAGTAAAGGCTTGGGACAAGTATTGAACACTGAAGCTTTCTTT. This encodes CASKGLGQVLNTEAFF.

The chain has TRBV5-4 and TRBJ2-7; TRBD2 is a possible D gene (5 bases). With 1 base removed from V and 3 bases from J, the gap between germline ends came to 20 bases. CDR1 and CDR2 (germline): SGHNT, YYREEE (reference sequence). This CDR3 comprises 17 residues. CDR3 amino acids: CASSLTGNPFIGYEQYF. CDR3 DNA: TGTGCCAGCAGCTTGACGGGGAACCCCTTTATCGGCTACGAGCAGTACTTC.

In its sample, this clone was seen a few times. The J gene is TRBJ1-2, the V gene TRBV29-1; D is unresolved. This CDR3 is built from 11 residues. The germline CDR1 and CDR2 sequences are SQVTM and ANQGSEA. The V end lost 0 bases, the J end lost 7 bases, and 6 bases lay between the germline ends. For the CDR3, the DNA is TGCAGCGTTGAAGAGGCTGGTGGCTACACCTTC. Amino acids: CSVEEAGGYTF.

The chain has TRBV19 and TRBJ2-1; 8 bases are a match to TRBD1. V lost 10 bases and J lost 0; bases outside the gene matches: 5. The CDR3 runs 14 residues. The germline V gene encodes CDR1 LNHDA and CDR2 SQIVND (reference sequence). The CDR3 DNA reads as TGTGCCACAGGGGGCGCGGACTCCTACAATGAGCAGTTCTTC. It translates to CATGGADSYNEQFF.

The J gene is TRBJ2-1, the V gene TRBV5-1; 8 bases are a match to TRBD2. The CDR3 runs to 16 residues. Per germline, CDR1 SGHRS and CDR2 YFSETQ. Germline trimming cut 3 bases from V and 4 bases from J; bases unmatched to any gene: 9. In nucleotides, the CDR3 is TGCGCCAGCAGCTACGTACTACTAGCGGTATACAATGAGCAGTTCTTC. It encodes CASSYVLLAVYNEQFF.

J is TRBJ1-1 and V is TRBV29-1, with 8 bases identical to TRBD1. This CDR3 region has 14 residues. Germline lookup yields CDR1 SQVTM and CDR2 ANQGSEA. The V segment lost 8 bases and the J segment 1 base; nucleotides outside the gene matches: 9. As DNA, the CDR3 is TGCAGCTCTGTGATTGGGACAGGGAACACTGAAGCTTTCTTT. This codes for CSSVIGTGNTEAFF.

DNA for the CDR3: TGTGCCAGCAGCCCCCACAGGGGCGACTACGAGCAGTACTTC. It codes for CASSPHRGDYEQYF. The genes are TRBV7-2 and TRBJ2-7; TRBD1 matches at 7 bases. V shed 5 bases and J 3 bases; nucleotides not matched to a gene: 7. The CDR3 has 14 residues. Per the germline V gene, CDR1 is SGHTA and CDR2 is FQGNSA. The variable domain in full, completed from reference TRBV7-2 and TRBJ2-7, reads GAGVSQSPSNKVTEKGKDVELRCDPISGHTALYWYRQSLGQGLEFLIYFQGNSAPDKSGLPSDRFSAERTGGSVSTLTIQRTQQEDSAVYLCASSPHRGDYEQYFGPGTRLTVT.

The genes are TRBV7-6 and TRBJ1-1, with D unresolved. This CDR3 contains 14 residues. Trimming took off 1 base at V and 4 bases at J, with 10 bases between the two ends. The germline V gene encodes CDR1 SGHVS and CDR2 FNYEAQ. CDR3 DNA sequence: TGTGCCAGCAGCTTAGAGTCGGCAGGCACTGAAGCTTTCTTT. It is translated as CASSLESAGTEAFF.

This sequence joins TRBV7-9 and TRBJ2-1; 11 positions agree with TRBD1. Germline V gene data show CDR1 as SEHNR and CDR2 as FQNEAQ (reference sequence). J gave up 14 bases and V 1 base, and 7 bases lay outside the gene matches. This CDR3 has 14 amino acids. The CDR3 DNA is TGTGCCAGCAGCTTAGTGCTTGGGACAGGGGGAAAGTTCTTC. It is translated as CASSLVLGTGGKFF.

V is TRBV11-2 and J is TRBJ2-7; 7 bases match TRBD2. V lost 5 bases and J lost 0; bases outside the gene matches: 10. From germline, CDR1 is SGHAT and CDR2 FQNNGV. The CDR3 consists of 16 residues. The CDR3 loop is CASSLGGGLYSYEQYF. As DNA, the CDR3 is TGTGCCAGCAGCCTGGGGGGGGGACTCTACTCCTACGAGCAGTACTTC.

This rearrangement joins TRBV5-6 to TRBJ1-2; D perhaps matches TRBD1 (5 bases). Trimming left V 7 bases short and J 8 bases short, with 15 bases between. There are 12 residues in the CDR3. The V gene's germline CDR1 is SGHDT and CDR2 YYEEEE. CDR3 nucleotides: TGTGCCAGCGCTACAGGTTATGAGGGCTACACCTTC. Translation: CASATGYEGYTF. Full variable domain (outside the CDR3, taken from reference TRBV5-6 and TRBJ1-2): DAGVTQSPTHLIKTRGQQVTLRCSPKSGHDTVSWYQQALGQGPQFIFQYYEEEERQRGNFPDRFSGHQFPNYSSELNVNALLLGDSALYLCASATGYEGYTFGSGTRLTVV.

With regard to this clone: Other DNA sequences from this sample encode an identical CDR3 as well. The chain combines TRBV7-9 with TRBJ2-1, with 11 bases fitting TRBD2. The germline V gene has CDR1 SEHNR and CDR2 FQNEAQ (reference sequence). This CDR3 region has 14 residues. The V and J ends lost 5 bases and 6 bases, in that order; junction bases with no gene match: 3. DNA of the CDR3: TGTGCCAGCAGCCTCGGACTAGCGGGCAATGAGCAGTTCTTC. Translating it yields CASSLGLAGNEQFF.

V gene TRBV29-1 combines with J gene TRBJ1-1, with a tentative D call TRBD1 (6 bases). Per germline, CDR1 SQVTM and CDR2 ANQGSEA. V was clipped by 0 bases and J by 12 bases, with 8 bases between them. The CDR3 runs 10 residues. The CDR3 loop reads CSVEERGTFF. In DNA form, the CDR3 reads TGCAGCGTTGAAGAGAGGGGGACTTTCTTT.

The genes are TRBV11-3 and TRBJ2-6, with D possibly being TRBD1 (6 bases). This CDR3 region has 17 residues. Between the trimmed V and J ends, which lost 2 bases and 2 bases, there was a span of 13 bases. CDR1 is SGHNT and CDR2 is YENEEA in the germline V gene. CDR3 protein: CASSLSQGVPGANVLTF. In nucleotides, the CDR3 is TGTGCCAGCAGCTTATCACAGGGAGTCCCTGGGGCCAACGTCCTGACTTTC.

The J gene is TRBJ2-7, the V gene TRBV5-1; D might be TRBD2 (6 bases). Trimming took 0 bases from V and 1 from J, leaving 11 bases between them. The CDR3 length is 15 residues. Germline-derived CDR1 and CDR2 are SGHRS and YFSETQ. DNA of the CDR3: TGCGCCAGCAGCTTGGCCCCGGGGGTATCCTACGAGCAGTACTTC. This translates into CASSLAPGVSYEQYF.

This clone was seen just once. This chain uses TRBV11-2 with TRBJ2-1; 9 nucleotides align to TRBD2. Germline CDR1 SGHAT, CDR2 FQNNGV. J gave up 6 bases and V 0 bases, and 9 bases lay outside the gene matches. This CDR3 is 17 amino acids long. The CDR3 DNA follows: TGTGCCAGCAGCTTAGATCGAGCGGGAGGCCGGGTCAATGAGCAGTTCTTC. Its protein is CASSLDRAGGRVNEQFF.

The chain employs TRBV28 and TRBJ1-5; D gene ambiguous. Trimming left V 2 bases short and J 7 bases short, with 12 bases between. This CDR3 comprises 14 residues. Germline V gene sequence: CDR1 MDHEN, CDR2 SYDVKM. CDR3 region: CASSLGLTEQPQHF. DNA of the CDR3: TGTGCCAGCAGTTTAGGACTTACCGAGCAGCCCCAGCATTTT. Together with reference TRBV28 and TRBJ1-5, the CDR3 gives the full variable domain: DVKVTQSSRYLVKRTGEKVFLECVQDMDHENMFWYRQDPGLGLRLIYFSYDVKMKEKGDIPEGYSVSREKKERFSLILESASTNQTSMYLCASSLGLTEQPQHFGDGTRLSIL.

This clone was observed a single time. The chain has TRBV29-1 and TRBJ2-1; 7 bases are a match to TRBD1. The CDR3 is 14 amino acids. From germline, CDR1 is SQVTM and CDR2 ANQGSEA. Trimming took 4 bases from V and 6 from J; bases not matched to a gene: 9. The CDR3 nucleotides are TGCAGCGTTGTTATTTGGCAGGGGGTCAATGAGCAGTTCTTC. As protein: CSVVIWQGVNEQFF.

This chain links TRBV9 with TRBJ2-5; possible D gene TRBD2, 6 bases. Per germline, CDR1 SGDLS and CDR2 YYNGEE. This CDR3 is 14 amino acids long. Trimming took off 4 bases at V and 2 bases at J, with 12 bases between the two ends. The CDR3 DNA is TGTGCCAGCAGCACAGGAGGGATTCAAGAGACCCAGTACTTC. Its protein product is CASSTGGIQETQYF.

This sequence joins TRBV28 and TRBJ1-5, with 10 bases aligning to TRBD1. V lost 4 bases to trimming and J lost 15 bases; unmatched junction nucleotides: 9. Per the germline V gene, CDR1 is MDHEN and CDR2 is SYDVKM. This CDR3 is built from 13 residues. The CDR3 spells CASSSPTGGAWHF. CDR3 bases: TGTGCCAGCAGTTCACCGACAGGGGGCGCCTGGCATTTT. The full variable domain, completed using reference TRBV28 and TRBJ1-5, is DVKVTQSSRYLVKRTGEKVFLECVQDMDHENMFWYRQDPGLGLRLIYFSYDVKMKEKGDIPEGYSVSREKKERFSLILESASTNQTSMYLCASSSPTGGAWHFGDGTRLSIL.

The V and J genes are TRBV2 and TRBJ2-5; 13 positions match TRBD2. The CDR3 extends over 15 amino acids. The germline V gene encodes CDR1 SNHLY and CDR2 FYNNEI. The V and J ends lost 7 bases and 1 base, in that order; junction bases with no gene match: 3. The CDR3 coding sequence is TGTGCCAGCAACCGACTAGCGGGAGGCCAAGAGACCCAGTACTTC. Translating it yields CASNRLAGGQETQYF.

This chain connects TRBV5-1 to TRBJ2-3, with a tentative D call TRBD1 (5 bases). Germline-derived CDR1 and CDR2 are SGHRS and YFSETQ. The CDR3 spans 13 residues. Trimming removed 3 bases at V and 4 bases at J, with 9 bases between. CDR3 protein: CASSWTQPDTQYF. CDR3 nucleotide sequence: TGCGCCAGCAGCTGGACACAGCCAGATACGCAGTATTTT.

CDR3 nucleotides: TGTGCCAGCAGCCCAGATTTGGGGCCGGGGGGACTCCAAGAGACCCAGTACTTC. It yields the protein CASSPDLGPGGLQETQYF. The chain employs TRBV7-8 and TRBJ2-5; 7 bases match TRBD2. V shed 5 bases and J 1 base; nucleotides not matched to a gene: 16. This CDR3 comprises 18 residues. Germline CDR1 is SGHVS and CDR2 is FQNEAQ.

The gene calls are TRBV4-2 and TRBJ2-2, with a possible D match to TRBD2 (5 bases). The CDR3 loop spans 15 amino acids. V lost 0 bases, J lost 9 bases, and 14 bases lay in between. Germline assignment: CDR1 LGHNA and CDR2 YNFKEQ. CDR3 in DNA: TGTGCCAGCAGCCAAGATGAACTAGTTTATAGGGAGCTGTTTTTT. Protein product: CASSQDELVYRELFF.

Written as DNA, the CDR3 is TGTGCCAGCAGTCTCCGGGACAGAAGCGAAAAACTGTTTTTT. As protein: CASSLRDRSEKLFF. The chain employs TRBV6-1 and TRBJ1-4; 7 bases fit TRBD1. The germline CDR1 and CDR2 sequences are MNHNS and SASEGT. V lost 5 bases, J lost 8 bases, and 8 bases stayed unmatched. CDR3 size: 14 residues.

This chain links TRBV29-1 with TRBJ2-7, with 7 bases fitting TRBD2. V gave up 2 bases and J gave up 5 bases; unmatched junction bases: 12. Germline V CDR1 and CDR2: SQVTM, ANQGSEA. The CDR3 is 15 residues long. CDR3 protein: CSVESGARRANEQYF. CDR3 coding DNA: TGCAGCGTTGAAAGCGGGGCTAGGAGGGCTAACGAGCAGTACTTC.

The chain links TRBV11-2 to TRBJ2-7; 10 bases line up with TRBD1. The trim removed 10 bases at V and 4 bases at J, leaving 7 bases unmatched. This CDR3 region has 13 residues. The germline gives CDR1 SGHAT, CDR2 FQNNGV. The CDR3, as DNA: TGTGCCACCGGCCGGGACAGGGGTTACGAGCAGTACTTC. This gives the protein CATGRDRGYEQYF.

This rearrangement joins TRBV19 to TRBJ2-2; D unclear. Germline assignment: CDR1 LNHDA and CDR2 SQIVND (reference sequence). There are 15 residues in the CDR3. Trimming shortened V by 0 bases and J by 4 bases, and 9 bases separated the two germline ends. The CDR3 sequence is CASSIEGSLTGELFF. DNA for the CDR3: TGTGCCAGTAGTATAGAAGGTAGCCTCACCGGGGAGCTGTTTTTT.